The T cell receptor (beta chain) described here comes from a study of cytomegalovirus exposure and HLA in healthy donors. The PCR ran on 60 Vbeta and 13 Jbeta primers. Generated by immunoSEQ multiplex PCR, the TCRdb table keeps only in-frame clones and is missing some. The sample lists 150,000 to 200,000 clones; 84% were seen once. This CDR3 comprises 15 residues. Trimming cost V 2 bases and J 6 bases; bases outside gene matches: 4. Germline CDR1 LGHNA, CDR2 YSLEER. Study-wide findings and caveats: A later analysis found most CMV-associated TCR beta chains apparently HLA-restricted.

A note on this clone: Its cognate antigen is unknown.

The origin of this receptor is a woman between 50 and 59 years old in good health and CMV-seropositive. The sequenced material came from PBMCs. The rearrangement uses TRBV4-3 and TRBJ1-6, with 7 positions matching TRBD1. The CDR3 DNA follows: TGCGCCAGCAGCCAACACTACAGGGGTAATTCACCCCTCCACTTT. Amino acid sequence: CASSQHYRGNSPLHF.